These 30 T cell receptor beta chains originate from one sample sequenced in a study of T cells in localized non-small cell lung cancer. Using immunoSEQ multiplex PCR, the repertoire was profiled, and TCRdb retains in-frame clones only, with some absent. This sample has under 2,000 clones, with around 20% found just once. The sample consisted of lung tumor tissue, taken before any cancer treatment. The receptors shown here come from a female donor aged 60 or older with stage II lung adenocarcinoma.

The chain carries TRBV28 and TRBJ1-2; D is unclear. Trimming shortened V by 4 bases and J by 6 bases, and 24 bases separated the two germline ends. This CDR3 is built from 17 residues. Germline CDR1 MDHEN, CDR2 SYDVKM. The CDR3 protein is CASSSLFAGTEEDGYTF. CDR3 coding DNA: TGTGCCAGCAGTTCCCTTTTCGCAGGCACCGAAGAAGATGGCTACACCTTC.

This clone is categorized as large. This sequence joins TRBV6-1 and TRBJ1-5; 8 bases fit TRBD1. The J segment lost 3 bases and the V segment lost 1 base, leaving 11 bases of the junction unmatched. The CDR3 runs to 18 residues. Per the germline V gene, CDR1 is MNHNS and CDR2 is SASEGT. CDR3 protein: CASSEVAGGAWSNQPQHF. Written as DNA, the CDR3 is TGTGCCAGCAGTGAAGTGGCAGGGGGCGCGTGGTCCAATCAGCCCCAGCATTTT.

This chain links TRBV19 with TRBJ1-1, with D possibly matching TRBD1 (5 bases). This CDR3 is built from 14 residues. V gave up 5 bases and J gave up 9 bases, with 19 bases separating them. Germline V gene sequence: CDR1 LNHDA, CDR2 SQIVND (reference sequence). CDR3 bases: TGTGCCAGTAGTCGTTCCTCCGGGGCGCGAAAAGCTTTCTTT. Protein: CASSRSSGARKAFF.

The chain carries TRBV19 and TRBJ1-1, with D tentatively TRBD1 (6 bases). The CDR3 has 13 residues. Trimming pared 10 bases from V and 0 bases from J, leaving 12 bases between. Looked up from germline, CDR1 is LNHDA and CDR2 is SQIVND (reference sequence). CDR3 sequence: CATSGTLNTEAFF. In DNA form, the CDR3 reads TGTGCCACCTCCGGGACATTGAACACTGAAGCTTTCTTT.

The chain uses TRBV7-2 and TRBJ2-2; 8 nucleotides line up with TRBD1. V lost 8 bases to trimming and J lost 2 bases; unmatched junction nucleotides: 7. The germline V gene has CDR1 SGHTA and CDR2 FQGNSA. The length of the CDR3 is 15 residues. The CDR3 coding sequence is TGTGCCAGCCGAGGCAGGGGGCGAAACACCGGGGAGCTGTTTTTT. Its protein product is CASRGRGRNTGELFF.

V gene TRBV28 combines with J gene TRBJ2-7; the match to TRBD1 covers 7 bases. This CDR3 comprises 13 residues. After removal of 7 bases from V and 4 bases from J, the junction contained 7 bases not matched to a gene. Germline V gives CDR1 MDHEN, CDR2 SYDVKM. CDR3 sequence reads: CASTGTALYEQYF. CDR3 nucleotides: TGTGCCAGCACCGGGACAGCTCTATACGAGCAGTACTTC.

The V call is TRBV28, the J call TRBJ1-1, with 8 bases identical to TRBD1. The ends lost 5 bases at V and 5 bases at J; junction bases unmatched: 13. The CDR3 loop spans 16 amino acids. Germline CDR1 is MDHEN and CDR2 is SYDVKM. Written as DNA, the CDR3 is TGTGCCAGCAGTACTCCCGGGACCAGGGGGCCGACTGAAGCTTTCTTT. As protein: CASSTPGTRGPTEAFF.

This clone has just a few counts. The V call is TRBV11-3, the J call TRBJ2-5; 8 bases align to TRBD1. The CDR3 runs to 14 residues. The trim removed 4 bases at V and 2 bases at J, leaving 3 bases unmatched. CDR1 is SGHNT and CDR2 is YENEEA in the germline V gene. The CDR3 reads CASSSRTGQETQYF. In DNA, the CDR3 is TGTGCCAGCAGCTCGAGGACAGGGCAAGAGACCCAGTACTTC. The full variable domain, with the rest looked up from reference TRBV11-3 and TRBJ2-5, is EAGVVQSPRYKIIEKKQPVAFWCNPISGHNTLYWYLQNLGQGPELLIRYENEEAVDDSQLPKDRFSAERLKGVDSTLKIQPAELGDSAVYLCASSSRTGQETQYFGPGTRLLVL.

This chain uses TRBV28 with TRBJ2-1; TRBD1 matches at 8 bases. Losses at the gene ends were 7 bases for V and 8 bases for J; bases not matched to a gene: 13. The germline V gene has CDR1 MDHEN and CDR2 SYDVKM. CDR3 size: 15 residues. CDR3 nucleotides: TGTGCCAGCACCCTAGGCCAGGGGGCTATCGATGAGCAGTTCTTC. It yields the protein CASTLGQGAIDEQFF.

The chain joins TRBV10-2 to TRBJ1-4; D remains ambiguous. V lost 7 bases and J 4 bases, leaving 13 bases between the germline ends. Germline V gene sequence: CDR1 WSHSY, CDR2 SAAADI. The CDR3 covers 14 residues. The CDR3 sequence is CASTYSGVNEKLFF. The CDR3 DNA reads TGCGCCAGCACATACAGCGGTGTTAATGAAAAACTGTTTTTT.

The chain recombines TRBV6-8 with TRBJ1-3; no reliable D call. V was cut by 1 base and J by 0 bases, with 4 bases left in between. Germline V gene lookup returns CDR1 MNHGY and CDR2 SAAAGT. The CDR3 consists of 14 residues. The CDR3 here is CASSYLNSGNTIYF. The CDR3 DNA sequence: TGTGCCAGCAGTTACTTAAACTCTGGAAACACCATATATTTT.

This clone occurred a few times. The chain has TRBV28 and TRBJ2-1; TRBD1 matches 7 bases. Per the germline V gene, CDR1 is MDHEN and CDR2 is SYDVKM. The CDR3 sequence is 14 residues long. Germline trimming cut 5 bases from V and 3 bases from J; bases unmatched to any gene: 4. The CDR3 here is CASSLRTGYNEQFF. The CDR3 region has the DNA TGTGCCAGCAGTCTAAGGACAGGCTACAATGAGCAGTTCTTC.

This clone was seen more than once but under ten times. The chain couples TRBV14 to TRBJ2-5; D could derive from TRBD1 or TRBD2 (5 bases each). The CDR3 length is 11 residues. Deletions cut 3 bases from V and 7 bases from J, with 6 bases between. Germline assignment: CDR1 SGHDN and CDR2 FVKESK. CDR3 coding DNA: TGTGCCAGCAGCCAGGGGACGACCCAGTACTTC. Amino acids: CASSQGTTQYF. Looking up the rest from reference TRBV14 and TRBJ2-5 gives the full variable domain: EAGVTQFPSHSVIEKGQTVTLRCDPISGHDNLYWYRRVMGKEIKFLLHFVKESKQDESGMPNNRFLAERTGGTYSTLKVQPAELEDSGVYFCASSQGTTQYFGPGTRLLVL.

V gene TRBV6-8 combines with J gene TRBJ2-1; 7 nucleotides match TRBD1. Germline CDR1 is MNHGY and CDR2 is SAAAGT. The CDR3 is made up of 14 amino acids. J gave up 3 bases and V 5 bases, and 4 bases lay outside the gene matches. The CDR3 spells CASSIRDSYNEQFF. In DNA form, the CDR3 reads TGTGCCAGCAGTATCCGGGACAGCTACAATGAGCAGTTCTTC.

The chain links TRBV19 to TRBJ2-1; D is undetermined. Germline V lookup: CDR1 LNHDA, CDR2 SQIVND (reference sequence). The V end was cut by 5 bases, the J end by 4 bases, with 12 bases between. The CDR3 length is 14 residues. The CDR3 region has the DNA TGTGCCAGTAGTGGGAATTCCGTTTACAATGAGCAGTTCTTC. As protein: CASSGNSVYNEQFF.

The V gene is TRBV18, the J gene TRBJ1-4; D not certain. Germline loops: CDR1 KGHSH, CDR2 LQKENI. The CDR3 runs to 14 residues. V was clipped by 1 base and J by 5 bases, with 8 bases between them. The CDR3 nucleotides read TGTGCCAGCTCACCACGGCAGAACAATGAAAAACTGTTTTTT. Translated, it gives CASSPRQNNEKLFF.

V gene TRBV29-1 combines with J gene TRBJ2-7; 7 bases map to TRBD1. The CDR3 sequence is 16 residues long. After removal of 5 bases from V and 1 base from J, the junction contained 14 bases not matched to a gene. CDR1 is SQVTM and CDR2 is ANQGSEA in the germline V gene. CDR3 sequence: CSVRTGRDLRSYEQYF. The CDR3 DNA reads TGCAGCGTTAGGACAGGCCGCGATTTACGATCCTACGAGCAGTACTTC.

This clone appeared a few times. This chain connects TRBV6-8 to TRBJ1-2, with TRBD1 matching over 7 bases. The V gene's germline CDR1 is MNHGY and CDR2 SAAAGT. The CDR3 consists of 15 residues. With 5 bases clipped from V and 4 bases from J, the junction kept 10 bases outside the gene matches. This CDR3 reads CASSRSTDRFYGYTF. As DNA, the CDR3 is TGTGCCAGCAGTCGTTCCACGGACAGGTTCTATGGCTACACCTTC.

The CDR3 DNA reads TGTGCCAGCAGTTACGATGGAAGGTCCGGGGAGCTGTTTTTT. This translates into CASSYDGRSGELFF. This rearrangement joins TRBV6-8 to TRBJ2-2; the D is unclear. There are 14 residues in the CDR3. The V end lost 2 bases, the J end lost 6 bases, and 10 bases lay between the germline ends. Per germline, CDR1 MNHGY and CDR2 SAAAGT.

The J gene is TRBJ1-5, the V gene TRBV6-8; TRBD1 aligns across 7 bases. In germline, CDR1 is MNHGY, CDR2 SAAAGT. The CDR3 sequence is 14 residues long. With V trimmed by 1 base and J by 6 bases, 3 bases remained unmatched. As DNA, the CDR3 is TGTGCCAGCAGTTACTATGGGGACAGTCAGCCCCAGCATTTT. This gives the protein CASSYYGDSQPQHF.

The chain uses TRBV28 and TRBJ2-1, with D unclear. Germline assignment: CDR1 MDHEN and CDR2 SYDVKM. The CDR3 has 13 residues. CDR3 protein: CGSGENRAISPFF. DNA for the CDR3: TGTGGAAGTGGGGAAAACCGAGCTATTTCACCATTCTTC.

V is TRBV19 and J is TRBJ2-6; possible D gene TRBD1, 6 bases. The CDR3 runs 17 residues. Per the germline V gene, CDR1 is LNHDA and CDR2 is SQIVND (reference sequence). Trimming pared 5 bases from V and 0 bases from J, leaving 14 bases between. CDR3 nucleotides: TGTGCCAGTAGTCCTCCCAGGGGATTCTCTGGGGCCAACGTCCTGACTTTC. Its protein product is CASSPPRGFSGANVLTF.

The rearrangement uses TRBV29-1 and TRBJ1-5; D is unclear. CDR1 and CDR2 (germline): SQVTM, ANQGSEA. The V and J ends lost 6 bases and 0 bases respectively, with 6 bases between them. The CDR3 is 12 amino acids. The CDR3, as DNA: TGCAGCGTGCGCAGTAGCAATCAGCCCCAGCATTTT. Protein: CSVRSSNQPQHF.

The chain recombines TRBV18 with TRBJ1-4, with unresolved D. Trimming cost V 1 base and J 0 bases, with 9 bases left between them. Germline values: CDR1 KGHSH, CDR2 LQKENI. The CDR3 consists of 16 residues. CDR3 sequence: CASSPRGGSTNEKLFF. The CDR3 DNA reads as TGTGCCAGCTCACCACGTGGAGGGTCAACTAATGAAAAACTGTTTTTT.

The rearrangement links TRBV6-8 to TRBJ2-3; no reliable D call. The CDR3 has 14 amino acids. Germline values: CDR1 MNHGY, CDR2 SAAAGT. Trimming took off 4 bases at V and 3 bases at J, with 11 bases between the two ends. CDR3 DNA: TGTGCCAGCAGTTCGTGGGCCCGGACAGATACGCAGTATTTT. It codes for CASSSWARTDTQYF.

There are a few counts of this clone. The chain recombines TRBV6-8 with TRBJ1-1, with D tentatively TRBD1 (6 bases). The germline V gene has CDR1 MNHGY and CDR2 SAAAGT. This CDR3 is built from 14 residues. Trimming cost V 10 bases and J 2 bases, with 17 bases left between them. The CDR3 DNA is TGTGCCATCAGGGGTCAAGAGCAAAACACTGAAGCTTTCTTT. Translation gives CAIRGQEQNTEAFF.

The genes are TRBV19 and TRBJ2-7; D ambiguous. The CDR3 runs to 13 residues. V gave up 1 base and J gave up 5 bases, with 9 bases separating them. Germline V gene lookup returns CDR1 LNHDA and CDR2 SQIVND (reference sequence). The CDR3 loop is CASSIVAGNEQYF. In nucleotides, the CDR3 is TGTGCCAGTAGTATAGTGGCAGGAAACGAGCAGTACTTC.

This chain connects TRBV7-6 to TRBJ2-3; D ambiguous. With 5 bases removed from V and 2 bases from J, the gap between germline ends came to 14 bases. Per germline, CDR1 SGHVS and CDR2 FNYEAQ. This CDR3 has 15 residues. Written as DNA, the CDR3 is TGTGCCAGCAGCCTTGGACGGATTTCCACAGATACGCAGTATTTT. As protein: CASSLGRISTDTQYF.

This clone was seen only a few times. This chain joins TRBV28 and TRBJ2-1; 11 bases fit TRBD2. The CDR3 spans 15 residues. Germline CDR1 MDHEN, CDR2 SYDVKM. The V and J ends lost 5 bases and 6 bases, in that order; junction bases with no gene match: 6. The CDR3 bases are TGTGCCAGCAGTCCTCCGGGACTAGCGGCCAATGAGCAGTTCTTC. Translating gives CASSPPGLAANEQFF.

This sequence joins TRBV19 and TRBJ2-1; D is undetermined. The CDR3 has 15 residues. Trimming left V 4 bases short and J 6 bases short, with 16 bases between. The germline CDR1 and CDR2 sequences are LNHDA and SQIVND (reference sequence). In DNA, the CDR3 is TGTGCCAGTAGTACAACGGGTCCGGGTGGCAATGAGCAGTTCTTC. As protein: CASSTTGPGGNEQFF.